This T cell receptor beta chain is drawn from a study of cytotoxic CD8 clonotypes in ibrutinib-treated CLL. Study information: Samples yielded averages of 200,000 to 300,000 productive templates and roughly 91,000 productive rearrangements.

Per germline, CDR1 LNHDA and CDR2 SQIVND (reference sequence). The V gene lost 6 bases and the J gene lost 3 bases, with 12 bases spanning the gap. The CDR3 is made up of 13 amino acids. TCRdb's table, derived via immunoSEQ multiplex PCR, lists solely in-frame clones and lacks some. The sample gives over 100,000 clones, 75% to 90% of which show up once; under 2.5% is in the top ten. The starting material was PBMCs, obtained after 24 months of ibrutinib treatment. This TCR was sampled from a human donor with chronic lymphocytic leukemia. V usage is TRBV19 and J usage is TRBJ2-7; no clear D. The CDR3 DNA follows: TGTGCCAGTAGCGTCTTTTGGGGCTACGAGCAGTACTTC. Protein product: CASSVFWGYEQYF.